The T cell receptor (beta chain) described here comes from a study of T cell changes during pregnancy in multiple sclerosis. CDR3 size: 14 residues. Germline-derived CDR1 and CDR2 are MNHNS and SASEGT. The trim removed 5 bases at V and 5 bases at J, leaving 6 bases unmatched. Clones were sequenced by immunoSEQ multiplex PCR, and TCRdb holds only the in-frame ones, with some missing. The sample includes roughly 110,000 clones, about 89% seen only once; the top ten take roughly 1.5%. V and J are TRBV6-1 and TRBJ2-7; TRBD2 agrees at 10 bases. The origin of this receptor is a female donor with multiple sclerosis, enrolled in a pregnancy study. Sequenced here: peripheral blood, sampled before pregnancy. CDR3 loop: CASSLAGAANEQYF. Here the CDR3 DNA reads TGTGCCAGCAGTCTAGCGGGAGCTGCGAACGAGCAGTACTTC.